These T cell receptor beta chains were read from a single sample in a study of T cell repertoires in cytomegalovirus infection. In TCRdb, the reads were re-called with MiXCR into one record per CDR3 protein. The table shows 230,000 or so distinct CDR3 sequences, with 17% occurring only once. The specimen sequenced was CD8+ T cells from PBMCs. The receptors stem from a human donor in good health (CMV status not recorded). Some clones in this sample may be carry-over from other donors' samples. CDR3s leave out the opening cysteine and the closing phenylalanine or tryptophan. A D gene is named only where the DNA matches it firmly.

v_call	d_call	j_call	cdr3_aa
TRBV6-6	TRBD1	TRBJ1-1	ASSYNPSVYRGTNTEAF
TRBV7-9	-	TRBJ1-5	ASSSAGVQPQH
TRBV24-1	-	TRBJ2-7	ATSDSRDNYEQY
TRBV2	TRBD2	TRBJ2-5	ASSLISSGGVGETQY
TRBV20-1	-	TRBJ2-7	SATSSELSSYEQY
TRBV6-1	-	TRBJ2-5	ASSRGDEAQETQY
TRBV7-3	-	TRBJ2-1	ASSLYPGEGTYNEQF
TRBV27	TRBD1	TRBJ1-2	ASSKGTGYGYT
TRBV28	-	TRBJ2-5	ASSLFTAQETQY
TRBV27	-	TRBJ2-7	ASSLITNRGPYEQY
TRBV11-3	-	TRBJ2-1	ARSSDGASSYNEQF
TRBV2	-	TRBJ2-2	ASSARGVVNTGELF
TRBV27	-	TRBJ2-7	ASSPRTDYEQY
TRBV7-8	TRBD2	TRBJ2-3	ASSLAPAGGPVDTQY
TRBV2	-	TRBJ2-3	ASRQRGLQDTQY
TRBV2	TRBD1	TRBJ2-2	ASSSWDRTNTGELF
TRBV5-6	TRBD1	TRBJ2-7	ASSLVDRAREQY
TRBV6-5	-	TRBJ2-7	ASRIREVAAYEQY
TRBV6-2/TRBV6-3	-	TRBJ2-3	ASSFTGEGLGDTQY
TRBV19	TRBD1	TRBJ2-1	ASSLGQGAGPYNEQF
TRBV13	-	TRBJ2-1	ASSLRNNEQF
TRBV7-9	-	TRBJ1-1	ASSSLHATSAEAF
TRBV9	-	TRBJ2-1	ASSVANNEQF
TRBV29-1	-	TRBJ1-5	SVEDGNQPQH
TRBV5-5	-	TRBJ1-4	ASSLPGAEKLF
TRBV5-1	TRBD1	TRBJ1-1	ASSLGQGVGEAF
TRBV7-9	TRBD2	TRBJ2-1	ASSSALAGGTYNEQF
TRBV2	-	TRBJ2-1	ASTGGEYLGF
TRBV19	-	TRBJ1-1	ASSTFPGRMNTEAF
TRBV2	TRBD1	TRBJ1-3	ASWMDREGSGNTIY
TRBV19	-	TRBJ1-5	ASSLSATEIYNQPQH
TRBV6-2/TRBV6-3	TRBD2	TRBJ2-4	ASRASGGGADIQY
TRBV12-3/TRBV12-4	TRBD1	TRBJ1-5	ASSAGQGSNQPQH
TRBV2	-	TRBJ1-1	ASSENAGAGTEAF
TRBV6-1	-	TRBJ2-2	GFNGNTGELF
TRBV4-1	-	TRBJ1-2	ASSQDSREKGWTGYT
TRBV6-2/TRBV6-3	-	TRBJ1-1	ASCKRSGTLVNTEAF
TRBV7-9	-	TRBJ2-1	ASSGEEQF
TRBV29-1	-	TRBJ2-1	SVWLDNEQF
TRBV7-6	-	TRBJ1-1	ASSLGGQATIKTEAF
TRBV7-8	-	TRBJ1-2	ASSSGQTNYGYT
TRBV11-2	TRBD1	TRBJ2-7	ASSLVGTGVYEQY
TRBV29-1	-	TRBJ2-7	SAERDIPYEQY
TRBV9	-	TRBJ1-1	ASSPLGTEAF
TRBV19	TRBD1	TRBJ1-5	ASSTTDRADQPQH
TRBV20-1	-	TRBJ2-1	SARFPGWGYNEQF
TRBV7-2	-	TRBJ1-6	ASSLRQFYNSPLH
TRBV7-8	TRBD1	TRBJ2-1	ASSADRGHLSYNEQF
TRBV2	-	TRBJ2-1	ASSDRRNTRNEQF
TRBV28	-	TRBJ1-2	ASSFSNNYGYT
TRBV5-3	TRBD1	TRBJ2-2	ASGWTGVETGELF
TRBV7-9	TRBD1	TRBJ2-3	ASSLQGFGQGTTDTQY
TRBV11-1	-	TRBJ1-1	ASSLSGLLREAF
TRBV28	TRBD1	TRBJ1-5	ASSSTGDANQPQH